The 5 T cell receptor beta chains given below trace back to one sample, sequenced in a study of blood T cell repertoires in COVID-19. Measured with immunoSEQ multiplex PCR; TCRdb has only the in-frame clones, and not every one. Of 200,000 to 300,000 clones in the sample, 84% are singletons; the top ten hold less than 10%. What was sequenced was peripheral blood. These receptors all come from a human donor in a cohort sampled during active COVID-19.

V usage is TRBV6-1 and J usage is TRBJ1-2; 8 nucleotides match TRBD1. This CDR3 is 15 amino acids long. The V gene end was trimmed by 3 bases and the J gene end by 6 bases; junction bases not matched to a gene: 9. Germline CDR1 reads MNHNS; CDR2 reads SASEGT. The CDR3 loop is CASSDSMAGGNGYTF. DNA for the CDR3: TGTGCCAGCAGTGATTCGATGGCAGGGGGCAATGGCTACACCTTC.

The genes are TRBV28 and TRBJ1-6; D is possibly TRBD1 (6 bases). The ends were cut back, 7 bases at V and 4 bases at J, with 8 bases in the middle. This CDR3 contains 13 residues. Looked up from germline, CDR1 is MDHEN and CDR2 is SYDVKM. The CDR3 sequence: CASKGGYNSPLHF. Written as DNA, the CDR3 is TGTGCCAGCAAAGGGGGTTATAATTCACCCCTCCACTTT. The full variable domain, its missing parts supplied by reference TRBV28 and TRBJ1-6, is DVKVTQSSRYLVKRTGEKVFLECVQDMDHENMFWYRQDPGLGLRLIYFSYDVKMKEKGDIPEGYSVSREKKERFSLILESASTNQTSMYLCASKGGYNSPLHFGNGTRLTVT.

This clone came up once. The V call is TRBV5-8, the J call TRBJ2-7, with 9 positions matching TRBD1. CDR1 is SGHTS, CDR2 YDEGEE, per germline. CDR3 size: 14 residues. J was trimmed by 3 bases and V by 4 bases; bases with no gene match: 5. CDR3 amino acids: CASSRTGVFYEQYF. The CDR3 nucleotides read TGTGCCAGCAGCCGGACAGGGGTATTCTACGAGCAGTACTTC.

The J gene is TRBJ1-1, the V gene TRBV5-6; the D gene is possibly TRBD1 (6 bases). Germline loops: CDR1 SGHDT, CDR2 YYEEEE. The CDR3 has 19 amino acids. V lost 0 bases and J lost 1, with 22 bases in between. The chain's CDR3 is CASSLGALTGLSPNTEAFF. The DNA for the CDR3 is TGTGCCAGCAGCTTGGGTGCATTGACAGGCCTTTCCCCGAACACTGAAGCTTTCTTT. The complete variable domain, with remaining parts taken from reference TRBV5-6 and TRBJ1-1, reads DAGVTQSPTHLIKTRGQQVTLRCSPKSGHDTVSWYQQALGQGPQFIFQYYEEEERQRGNFPDRFSGHQFPNYSSELNVNALLLGDSALYLCASSLGALTGLSPNTEAFFGQGTRLTVV.

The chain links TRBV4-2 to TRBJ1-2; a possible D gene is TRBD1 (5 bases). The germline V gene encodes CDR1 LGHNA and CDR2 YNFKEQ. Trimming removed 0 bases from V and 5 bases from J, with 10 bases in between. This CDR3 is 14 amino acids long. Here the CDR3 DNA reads TGTGCCAGCAGCCAAGACAGGGTTGATTATGGCTACACCTTC. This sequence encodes CASSQDRVDYGYTF.